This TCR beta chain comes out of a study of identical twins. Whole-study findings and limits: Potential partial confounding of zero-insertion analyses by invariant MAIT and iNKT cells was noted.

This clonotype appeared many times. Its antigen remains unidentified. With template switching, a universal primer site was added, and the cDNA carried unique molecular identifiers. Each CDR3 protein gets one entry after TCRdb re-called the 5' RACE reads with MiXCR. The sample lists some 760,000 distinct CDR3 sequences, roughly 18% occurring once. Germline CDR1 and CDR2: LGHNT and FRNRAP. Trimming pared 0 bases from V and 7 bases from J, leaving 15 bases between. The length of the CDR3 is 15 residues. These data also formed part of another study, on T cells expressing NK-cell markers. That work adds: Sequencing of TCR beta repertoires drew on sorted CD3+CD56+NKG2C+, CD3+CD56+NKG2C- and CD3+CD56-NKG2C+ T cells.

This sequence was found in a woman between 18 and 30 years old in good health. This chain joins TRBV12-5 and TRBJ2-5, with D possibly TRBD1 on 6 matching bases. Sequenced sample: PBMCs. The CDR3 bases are TGTGCTAGTGGTTTGGTCCTGGACAGTCAGCGGACCCAGTACTTC. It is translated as CASGLVLDSQRTQYF.